This T cell receptor beta chain was captured in a study of glioma-infiltrating T cells (dated by TCRdb to about 2016). For context, the study as a whole: Glioma tissue, non-neoplastic brain tissue and matched peripheral blood mononuclear cells were used as sources from which TCR alpha- and beta-chain repertoires were sequenced. To measure how far tissue and blood T-cell populations diverged, each tissue-infiltrating repertoire was compared against the peripheral blood repertoire of the same patient. Three low-grade glioma patients, under ten primary glioblastoma patients and three non-glioma patients contributing non-neoplastic brain tissue were included in the paired cohort. Overall results and qualifications from the work: The group comparisons were based on small numbers of patients: three non-neoplastic, three low-grade glioma and several glioblastoma patients. VJ-independent divergence between tissue and blood was below expectation in non-neoplastic patients but above expectation in all gliomas, especially low-grade gliomas. Very few CDR3 sequences were shared between tissue and blood, attributed to high CDR3 diversity and limited sampling.

The iRepertoire nested amplicon-rescue multiplex PCR (arm-PCR) platform was used to amplify TCR alpha and beta CDR3 regions from RNA. The input for one-step reverse transcription and amplification was 100-400 ng of either tissue mRNA or PBMC total RNA. After bead purification, a secondary multiplex PCR added Illumina adapters, and libraries were gel-purified between 200 and 400 bp. Libraries carried internal 6-nucleotide barcodes used for demultiplexing. Libraries were sequenced on an Illumina MiSeq with 2x220 or 2x250 nucleotide paired-end reads. The authors processed their data as follows. Paired reads were merged with FLASH 1.2.11 and aligned to the GRCh37 human genome with BWA-MEM before extracting TRA and TRB reads. For V and J assignment, an IMGT-derived reference of cassette sequences and CDR3 motifs that included pseudogenes was used. Three-frame translation of reads was performed, and productive CDR3s were defined as those with a C...FGXG motif and no stop codons. Clonotypes were defined as unique combinations of V-J cassette pair and CDR3 amino acid sequence. Filtering of reads was based on Hamming distance, with the threshold set by the sequence error rate of each sample in mapped regions. Starting from the raw public reads, TCRdb applied fastp trimming at Q25, assembled clones with MiXCR and retained in-frame beta chains. Rows with one shared CDR3 protein collapse into an entry with the most common genes and DNA. What appears here as the V and J calls and clone size reflects TCRdb's work, not the paper's. The sample contains some 130,000 distinct CDR3 sequences, approximately 24% of them found a single time. Around 28% of the sample lies in the top ten.

V and J lose 5 bases and 4 bases, and a span of 11 bases separates them. The cysteine opens and the phenylalanine closes a CDR3 of 13 amino acids. Just the 39-base CDR3 DNA is kept, in frame starting at base 1. The germline V gene sets CDR1 to MDHEN and CDR2 to SYDVKM. By how much of the sample it makes up, this clonotype is medium-sized (0.01 to 0.1%). What this receptor recognizes is not known. No qualities accompany the bases; no much larger clone lies one base away. The V and J genes are TRBV28 and TRBJ1-1; there is no confident call for the D gene. The origin of this receptor is a human donor with low-grade glioma or glioblastoma, undergoing nonglioma brain surgery, or in good health (not recorded which). The sequenced sample consisted of glioma tissue, nonneoplastic brain tissue, or PBMCs (not recorded which). The base sequence is TGTGCCAGCAGTCGTGGCGTGGGCACTGAAGCTTTCTTT. This codes for CASSRGVGTEAFF.